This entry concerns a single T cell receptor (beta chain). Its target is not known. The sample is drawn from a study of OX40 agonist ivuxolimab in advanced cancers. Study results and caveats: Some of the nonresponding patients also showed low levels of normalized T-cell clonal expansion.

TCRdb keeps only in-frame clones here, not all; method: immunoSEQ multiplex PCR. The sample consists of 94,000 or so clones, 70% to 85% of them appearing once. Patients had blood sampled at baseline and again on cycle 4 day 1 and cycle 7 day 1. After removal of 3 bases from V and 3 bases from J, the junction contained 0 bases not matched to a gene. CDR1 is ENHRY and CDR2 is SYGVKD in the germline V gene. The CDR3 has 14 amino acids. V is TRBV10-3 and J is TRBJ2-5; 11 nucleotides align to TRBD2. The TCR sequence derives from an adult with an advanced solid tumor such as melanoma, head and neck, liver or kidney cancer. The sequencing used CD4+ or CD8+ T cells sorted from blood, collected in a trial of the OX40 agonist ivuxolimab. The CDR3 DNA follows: TGTGCCATCAGTGAACTAGCGGGAGAAGAGACCCAGTACTTC. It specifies CAISELAGEETQYF.